This T cell receptor beta chain came from a study of blood T cells in healthy people across ages. Study at large: Template switching recovered approximately one barcoded beta molecule for every two T cells. Overall study findings and caveats: Per million T cells, TCR beta diversity dropped about linearly as age rose. Naive T cell percentage strongly correlated with TCR beta diversity.

The CDR3 loop spans 12 amino acids. The germline V and J ends were trimmed by 5 bases and 0 bases, with 8 bases remaining between them. Germline loops: CDR1 SQVTM, CDR2 ANQGSEA. Comment on this clonotype: What it binds is not known.

Alongside a J-beta primer mix, a sample-barcoded 5' primer served in a second PCR lasting roughly 6 to 11 cycles. At least 2.5 million CDR3-containing paired-end reads were obtained per sample. Using its own MiXCR run on the 5' RACE reads, TCRdb lists one record per CDR3 protein. Here the sample spans approximately 800,000 distinct CDR3 sequences, around 68% being singletons. The source is a man younger than 45 in good health. The chain carries TRBV29-1 and TRBJ2-7, with no clear D. The sequencing input was blood. The CDR3 DNA sequence: TGCAGCGTTCTGCTTAGCTCCTACGAGCAGTACTTC. This translates into CSVLLSSYEQYF.